The 26 T cell receptor beta chains presented below share a single source sample, sequenced in a study of T cells in Graves' hyperthyroidism and ophthalmopathy. From RNA transcripts, TCR beta CDR3 regions were amplified. RT-PCR in the first round (using the HTBI primer set) targeted the TCR CDR3. TCRdb re-derived calls from the multiplex PCR reads in MiXCR, one entry per CDR3 protein. The repertoire holds around 380,000 distinct CDR3 sequences, with less than 15% as singletons. Sequencing used blood. The receptors come from a man aged 25-40 years with Graves' hyperthyroidism that later progressed to Graves' ophthalmopathy.

This clonotype was seen at least ten times. CDR3 coding DNA: TGTGCCAGCAGCTTAGACATGGGGAGCACTGAAGCTTTCTTT. This sequence encodes CASSLDMGSTEAFF. This chain connects TRBV11-3 to TRBJ1-1; D unclear. Germline V lookup: CDR1 SGHNT, CDR2 YENEEA. The CDR3 covers 14 residues. V was shortened by 0 bases and J by 4 bases, with 9 bases between the two germline ends. The complete variable domain, with remaining parts taken from reference TRBV11-3 and TRBJ1-1, reads EAGVVQSPRYKIIEKKQPVAFWCNPISGHNTLYWYLQNLGQGPELLIRYENEEAVDDSQLPKDRFSAERLKGVDSTLKIQPAELGDSAVYLCASSLDMGSTEAFFGQGTRLTVV.

This clonotype was observed a few times. With a much larger clone just one base away, this may be a read error. The J gene is TRBJ2-7, the V gene TRBV20-1; D call uncertain. The germline gives CDR1 DFQATT, CDR2 SNEGSKA (reference sequence). The CDR3 is made up of 12 amino acids. V lost 0 bases and J 2 bases, leaving 5 bases between the germline ends. The CDR3 DNA sequence: TGCAGTGCTAGAGATGGGGCCTACGAGCAGTACTTC. This translates into CSARDGAYEQYF.

A note on this clonotype: Given a much more abundant clone one base away, this may be a read error. This chain links TRBV27 with TRBJ2-1; possibly TRBD1 for D (5 bases). CDR1 MNHEY and CDR2 SMNVEV come from the germline V gene (reference sequence). The V end lost 7 bases, the J end lost 8 bases, and 18 bases lay between the germline ends. The CDR3 length is 14 residues. The CDR3 is CASKPAYIGDEQFF. The DNA for the CDR3 is TGTGCCAGCAAACCAGCCTACATAGGGGATGAGCAGTTCTTC.

There are many counts of this clonotype. The V gene is TRBV29-1, the J gene TRBJ1-4, with 7 bases fitting TRBD1. Germline V gene data show CDR1 as SQVTM and CDR2 as ANQGSEA. J gave up 0 bases and V 5 bases, and 6 bases lay outside the gene matches. There are 15 residues in the CDR3. The CDR3 here is CSVQTGTATNEKLFF. The CDR3 DNA is TGCAGCGTTCAGACTGGGACAGCAACTAATGAAAAACTGTTTTTT.

The chain joins TRBV6-5 to TRBJ2-3; 14 bases map to TRBD2. J gave up 5 bases and V 0 bases, and 4 bases lay outside the gene matches. The CDR3 runs to 17 residues. The V gene's germline CDR1 is MNHEY and CDR2 SVGAGI. CDR3 in DNA: TGTGCCAGCAGTTACTCGTATGGACTAGCGGGGGGAGATACGCAGTATTTT. The encoded protein is CASSYSYGLAGGDTQYF.

This clonotype was seen only a few times. This chain links TRBV7-9 with TRBJ2-1, with 10 bases aligning to TRBD1. Germline assignment: CDR1 SEHNR and CDR2 FQNEAQ (reference sequence). With V trimmed by 4 bases and J by 9 bases, 6 bases remained unmatched. This CDR3 contains 14 residues. The CDR3 protein is CASSYGQGGVEQFF. DNA of the CDR3: TGTGCCAGCAGCTATGGACAGGGGGGGGTTGAGCAGTTCTTC.

A note on this clonotype: The junction shows a germline mismatch at one end, possibly a read error. The J gene is TRBJ1-2, the V gene TRBV18, with D unresolved. Germline loops: CDR1 KGHSH, CDR2 LQKENI. The CDR3 has 15 amino acids. DNA for the CDR3: TGTGCCAGCTCACCACCAGTCAGTATCCTTTATGGCTACATCTTC. Its translation: CASSPPVSILYGYIF.

This clonotype was seen ten or more times. The chain carries TRBV4-1 and TRBJ1-5; D gene ambiguous. V lost 1 base, J lost 3 bases, and 13 bases lay in between. The CDR3 length is 16 residues. Germline V lookup: CDR1 MGHRA, CDR2 YSYEKL. CDR3 DNA sequence: TGCGCCAGCAGCCAAGTATTGGAGGGAACCAATCAGCCCCAGCATTTT. Translated: CASSQVLEGTNQPQHF.

This clonotype was seen many times. V gene TRBV3-1 combines with J gene TRBJ1-1; D call uncertain. Trimming cost V 4 bases and J 1 base, with 10 bases left between them. Per the germline V gene, CDR1 is LGHDT and CDR2 is YNNKEL (reference sequence). CDR3 length: 14 residues. The CDR3 DNA reads TGTGCCAGCAGCCTTGGTGAACCGAACACTGAAGCTTTCTTT. This codes for CASSLGEPNTEAFF.

At least ten counts were recorded for this clonotype. The chain links TRBV7-6 to TRBJ2-1; 12 bases map to TRBD2. Trimming took 5 bases from V and 5 from J; bases not matched to a gene: 4. The germline gives CDR1 SGHVS, CDR2 FNYEAQ. The CDR3 has 15 residues. The CDR3 sequence: CASSPTSGGNNEQFF. CDR3 in DNA: TGTGCCAGCAGCCCCACTAGCGGGGGGAACAATGAGCAGTTCTTC.

This chain connects TRBV6-1 to TRBJ1-6, with D tentatively TRBD1 (6 bases). V was trimmed by 6 bases and J by 16 bases, leaving 16 bases between them. The germline V gene encodes CDR1 MNHNS and CDR2 SASEGT. The CDR3 is 12 amino acids. The CDR3 protein is CASRLNTGILHF. The CDR3, as DNA: TGTGCCAGCAGATTAAACACAGGGATTCTCCACTTT.

The chain has TRBV7-8 and TRBJ2-5; TRBD1 agrees at 9 bases. The CDR3 length is 15 residues. Germline V gives CDR1 SGHVS, CDR2 FQNEAQ. V lost 1 base and J lost 5; bases outside the gene matches: 5. The CDR3 DNA follows: TGTGCCAGCAGCTTAGACAGGGGGCGCTTTGAGACCCAGTACTTC. It specifies CASSLDRGRFETQYF.

This clonotype was seen at least ten times. The V call is TRBV2, the J call TRBJ1-1; TRBD1 is a possible D gene (6 bases). CDR1 is SNHLY and CDR2 is FYNNEI in the germline V gene. This CDR3 region has 13 residues. The V and J ends lost 7 bases and 1 base respectively, with 10 bases between them. The CDR3 loop reads CASMYRENTEAFF. The CDR3 DNA sequence: TGTGCCAGCATGTACAGGGAGAACACTGAAGCTTTCTTT.

This clonotype was counted many times. This sequence joins TRBV2 and TRBJ1-1; the D is unclear. Per germline, CDR1 SNHLY and CDR2 FYNNEI. V lost 4 bases and J lost 4, with 10 bases in between. The CDR3 consists of 13 residues. CDR3 protein: CASSGAGSTEAFF. The CDR3 DNA reads as TGTGCCAGCAGTGGAGCAGGTTCCACTGAAGCTTTCTTT.

This clonotype was seen more than once but under ten times. V gene TRBV18 combines with J gene TRBJ1-1; D might be TRBD1 (5 bases). The V end lost 3 bases, the J end lost 7 bases, and 21 bases lay between the germline ends. The CDR3 runs to 16 residues. Germline CDR1 and CDR2: KGHSH and LQKENI. CDR3 DNA: TGTGCCAGCTCACCCACCTGGGGGGGGAACCTAAATGAAGCTTTCTTT. Its protein is CASSPTWGGNLNEAFF.

This clonotype was seen repeatedly, ten times or more. The chain has TRBV5-1 and TRBJ2-2; 10 positions agree with TRBD2. The V segment lost 4 bases and the J segment 2 bases; nucleotides outside the gene matches: 5. This CDR3 spans 16 amino acids. Germline V gene data show CDR1 as SGHRS and CDR2 as YFSETQ. The CDR3 DNA reads TGCGCCAGCAGCCCCCTAGCGGGGGTAAACACCGGGGAGCTGTTTTTT. Translation: CASSPLAGVNTGELFF.

In its sample, this clonotype was seen many times. One end of the junction does not line up with germline, which may come from a read error. The V gene is TRBV15, the J gene TRBJ1-3, with D hard to call. The CDR3 has 13 amino acids. The germline V gene has CDR1 LNHNV and CDR2 YYDKDF (reference sequence). In DNA form, the CDR3 reads TGTGCCACCAGCAGAGATCTATCCAGGCCTAGGAATTTT. As protein: CATSRDLSRPRNF.

This clonotype was recorded many times. J is TRBJ2-6 and V is TRBV6-2 or TRBV6-3, with D perhaps matching TRBD2 (7 bases). The CDR3 runs to 17 residues. Trimming left V 3 bases short and J 0 bases short, with 12 bases between. Looked up from germline, CDR1 is MNHEY and CDR2 is SVGEGT. The CDR3 DNA sequence: TGTGCCAGCAGTTATGGGGGGGCGGGCTCTGGGGCCAACGTCCTGACTTTC. This encodes CASSYGGAGSGANVLTF.

This clonotype was counted ten times or more. V usage is TRBV6-1 and J usage is TRBJ1-2; D may be TRBD1 (5 bases). Per germline, CDR1 MNHNS and CDR2 SASEGT. The CDR3 has 14 amino acids. V was cut by 6 bases and J by 8 bases, with 19 bases left in between. Here the CDR3 reads CASRVLLGGDGYTF. The CDR3 DNA reads TGTGCCAGCAGGGTTCTCCTCGGCGGGGACGGCTACACCTTC.

Only a few counts were recorded for this clonotype. V is TRBV9 and J is TRBJ2-7; the D gene could be TRBD1 or TRBD2 (5 bases each). The germline V and J ends were trimmed by 1 base and 7 bases, with 21 bases remaining between them. Germline V gene lookup returns CDR1 SGDLS and CDR2 YYNGEE. There are 16 residues in the CDR3. The CDR3: CASSVSGTGVLLEQYF. Written as DNA, the CDR3 is TGTGCCAGCAGCGTAAGTGGGACCGGGGTCTTACTAGAGCAGTACTTC.

The V gene is TRBV6-1, the J gene TRBJ1-1; D ambiguous. This CDR3 spans 13 amino acids. The germline V gene encodes CDR1 MNHNS and CDR2 SASEGT. V lost 1 base and J 7 bases, leaving 10 bases between the germline ends. The CDR3 spells CASSEVAWGEAFF. The CDR3 nucleotides are TGTGCCAGCAGTGAAGTCGCGTGGGGTGAAGCTTTCTTT.

The sample holds a few counts of this clonotype. A much larger clone sits a single nucleotide away, making a read error possible. In this CDR3 the conserved last residue, phenylalanine or tryptophan, is missing, so a read error is likely. The chain has TRBV6-5 and TRBJ1-1, with D hard to call. This CDR3 region has 13 residues. Germline lookup yields CDR1 MNHEY and CDR2 SVGAGI. V was trimmed by 0 bases and J by 0 bases, leaving 2 bases between them. CDR3 DNA sequence: TGTGCCAGCAGTTACTCGATGAACACTGAAGCTTTCCTT. Amino acid sequence: CASSYSMNTEAFL.

The chain uses TRBV6-1 and TRBJ1-6; no firm D call. The CDR3 covers 15 residues. V was pared by 3 bases and J by 10 bases, with 16 bases between. Germline V CDR1 and CDR2: MNHNS, SASEGT. The CDR3 DNA reads TGTGCCAGCAGTGACAATACGGCGATTTTGTCACCCCTCCACTTT. This gives the protein CASSDNTAILSPLHF.

This clonotype occurred many times. The junction departs from the called germline gene at one end, perhaps through a read error. V is TRBV7-9 and J is TRBJ2-7; D is ambiguous. This CDR3 region has 16 residues. Germline V gene data show CDR1 as SEHNR and CDR2 as FQNEAQ (reference sequence). CDR3 region: CAGSSDSTTNTYEQYF. Here the CDR3 DNA reads TGTGCCGGCAGCTCCGACTCAACAACGAACACCTACGAGCAGTACTTC.

This clonotype was seen at least ten times. The rearrangement links TRBV12-3 or TRBV12-4 to TRBJ2-7, with 8 bases that match TRBD1. The V segment lost 4 bases and the J segment 4 bases; nucleotides outside the gene matches: 3. The CDR3 extends over 13 amino acids. The CDR3 loop reads CASSSGQDYEQYF. The DNA of the CDR3 is TGTGCCAGCAGTTCGGGACAGGATTACGAGCAGTACTTC.

The gene calls are TRBV5-1 and TRBJ2-6; D may be TRBD2 (5 bases). Trimming stripped 0 bases from V and 0 bases from J, with 13 bases between. Looked up from germline, CDR1 is SGHRS and CDR2 is YFSETQ. The CDR3 extends over 18 amino acids. The CDR3 spells CASSLVGLSYSGANVLTF. The CDR3 DNA reads as TGCGCCAGCAGCTTGGTTGGACTCTCGTACTCTGGGGCCAACGTCCTGACTTTC. Based on the CDR3 plus reference TRBV5-1 and TRBJ2-6, the full variable domain is KAGVTQTPRYLIKTRGQQVTLSCSPISGHRSVSWYQQTPGQGLQFLFEYFSETQRNKGNFPGRFSGRQFSNSRSEMNVSTLELGDSALYLCASSLVGLSYSGANVLTFGAGSRLTVL.